This T cell receptor beta chain was identified in a study of read filtering for tumor transcriptome and immune sequencing. On the study more broadly: The cohort had approximately 16 men and more than 13 women aged roughly 45 to 90, mean roughly 71 years.

This CDR3 is 14 amino acids long. Germline CDR1 and CDR2: SGHTA and FQGNSA. The ends lost 3 bases at V and 6 bases at J; junction bases unmatched: 4. The library was built from roughly 400 ng RNA with molecular barcoded adaptors for alpha/delta and beta/gamma chains. MiXCR, applied by TCRdb to the reads, yields one record per CDR3 protein. The table shows roughly 35,000 distinct CDR3 sequences, with 12% to 15% occurring only once. This chain joins TRBV7-2 and TRBJ2-2, with 7 bases matching TRBD2. This clonotype was obtained from a donor over 35 with multiple myeloma. Sequencing used a population of CD138-negative cells sorted from bone marrow. CDR3: CASSFQRGAGELFF. CDR3 DNA sequence: TGTGCCAGCAGCTTCCAGCGGGGCGCCGGGGAGCTGTTTTTT.